This T cell receptor beta chain was recorded in a study of T cells in localized non-small cell lung cancer. The CDR3 is 13 residues long. Germline-derived CDR1 and CDR2 are MDHEN and SYDVKM. Trimming removed 8 bases from V and 4 bases from J, with 14 bases in between. Profiling relied on immunoSEQ multiplex PCR, and the TCRdb table lists in-frame clones only, not all of them. The sample consists of 35,000 to 45,000 clones, around 86% of them appearing once. This TCR derives from a male donor older than 55 with stage II lung adenocarcinoma. The chain couples TRBV28 to TRBJ1-1; weak D call: TRBD1 (5 bases). The input for sequencing was peripheral blood mononuclear cells, taken before any cancer treatment. The CDR3 bases are TGTGCCAGCCAGCGGGGGGGAAGCACTGAAGCTTTCTTT. Translating it yields CASQRGGSTEAFF.